This is a list of T cell receptor beta chains from one sample in a study of shared clonotypes between healthy human individuals. Assay used: immunoSEQ multiplex PCR; TCRdb lists only in-frame clones, some missing. The data show approximately 350,000 clones, roughly 70% seen once. Specimen: memory CD4+ T cells sorted from blood. The receptors originated from a man in his thirties or forties in good health. Both conserved end residues are part of each CDR3. The D gene is left open where the match is weak. Some rows mark clone size as missing; the rest say once, few, many or name a class of expanded clone.

CDR3 length: 18
J gene: TRBJ2-6
D gene: TRBD1
clone size: few
V gene: TRBV10-2
CDR3 DNA: TGCGCCAGCAGTGAAAGAGCAGGGGGTCTTTCTGGGGCCAACGTCCTGACTTTC
CDR3 protein: CASSERAGGLSGANVLTF

CDR3 length: 16
J gene: TRBJ2-1
D gene: .
clone size: .
V gene: TRBV15
CDR3 DNA: TGTGCCACCAGCAGAGATCTGGCTTCCTCCTACAATGAGCAGTTCTTC
CDR3 protein: CATSRDLASSYNEQFF

CDR3 length: 16
J gene: TRBJ1-4
D gene: .
clone size: .
V gene: TRBV18
CDR3 DNA: TGTGCCAGCTCACCATTCGGTGGCGCAACTAATGAAAAACTGTTTTTT
CDR3 protein: CASSPFGGATNEKLFF

CDR3 length: 14
J gene: TRBJ1-1
D gene: .
clone size: few
V gene: TRBV4-3
CDR3 DNA: TGCGCCAGCAGCCAAGAAGCCCACGCGTCTGAAGCTTTCTTT
CDR3 protein: CASSQEAHASEAFF

CDR3 length: 14
J gene: TRBJ1-1
D gene: .
clone size: .
V gene: TRBV30
CDR3 DNA: TGTGCCTGGAGTGGCAAGGGACCGAACACTGAAGCTTTCTTT
CDR3 protein: CAWSGKGPNTEAFF

CDR3 length: 13
J gene: TRBJ1-5
D gene: .
clone size: .
V gene: TRBV7-8
CDR3 DNA: TGTGCCAGCAGCTTAATGGGGGATCAGCCCCAGCATTTT
CDR3 protein: CASSLMGDQPQHF

CDR3 length: 14
J gene: TRBJ2-7
D gene: .
clone size: .
V gene: TRBV5-6
CDR3 DNA: TGTGCCAGCAGCATACCGGGAAGCTTCTACGAGCAGTACTTC
CDR3 protein: CASSIPGSFYEQYF

CDR3 length: 18
J gene: TRBJ2-2
D gene: .
clone size: once
V gene: TRBV7-2
CDR3 DNA: TGTGCCAGCAGCTTAGACCCAGGGTTAGCTCAACGGACCGGGGAGCTGTTTTTT
CDR3 protein: CASSLDPGLAQRTGELFF

CDR3 length: 17
J gene: TRBJ2-7
D gene: .
clone size: .
V gene: TRBV6-4
CDR3 DNA: TGTGCCAGCACGACCGCGGGAAAGGGGATCACCCTGGTGGTGCAGTACTTC
CDR3 protein: CASTTAGKGITLVVQYF

CDR3 length: 14
J gene: TRBJ1-2
D gene: .
clone size: once
V gene: TRBV11-2
CDR3 DNA: TGTGCCAGCAGCTTAAGGGGACAAACTTATGGCTACACCTTC
CDR3 protein: CASSLRGQTYGYTF

CDR3 length: 14
J gene: TRBJ2-7
D gene: .
clone size: .
V gene: TRBV28
CDR3 DNA: TGTGCCAGCAGCTTGGGGTCTCATGCCGGCGAGCAGTACTTC
CDR3 protein: CASSLGSHAGEQYF

CDR3 length: 14
J gene: TRBJ1-2
D gene: TRBD1
clone size: .
V gene: TRBV18
CDR3 DNA: TGTGCCAGCTCATCCGGACAGGGCTCCTATGGCTACACCTTC
CDR3 protein: CASSSGQGSYGYTF

CDR3 length: 13
J gene: TRBJ1-2
D gene: TRBD1
clone size: .
V gene: TRBV7-2
CDR3 DNA: TGTGCCAGCAGCCCCTATACAGGGGACGGCTACACCTTC
CDR3 protein: CASSPYTGDGYTF

CDR3 length: 15
J gene: TRBJ2-7
D gene: TRBD2
clone size: .
V gene: TRBV6-6
CDR3 DNA: TGTGCCAGCAGAGCGGGAGGGCGCGGAGGGTACGAGCAGTACTTC
CDR3 protein: CASRAGGRGGYEQYF

CDR3 length: 15
J gene: TRBJ1-4
D gene: TRBD1
clone size: once
V gene: TRBV7-2
CDR3 DNA: TGTGCCAGCAGCTTAGGACAGTGGACAGGGGAAAAACTGTTTTTT
CDR3 protein: CASSLGQWTGEKLFF

CDR3 length: 14
J gene: TRBJ1-1
D gene: .
clone size: .
V gene: TRBV7-2
CDR3 DNA: TGTGCCAGCAGTCAAGGACAAGCGAACACTGAAGCTTTCTTT
CDR3 protein: CASSQGQANTEAFF

CDR3 length: 13
J gene: TRBJ2-5
D gene: .
clone size: .
V gene: TRBV30
CDR3 DNA: TGTGCCTGGAGCGGGGACATACAAGAGACCCAGTACTTC
CDR3 protein: CAWSGDIQETQYF

CDR3 length: 13
J gene: TRBJ1-1
D gene: TRBD1
clone size: .
V gene: TRBV5-1
CDR3 DNA: TGCGCCAGCAGCTTGCAACAGGGGACTGAAGCTTTCTTT
CDR3 protein: CASSLQQGTEAFF

CDR3 length: 11
J gene: TRBJ2-7
D gene: .
clone size: .
V gene: TRBV30
CDR3 DNA: TGTGCCTGGGACGACTCCTACGAGCAGTACTTC
CDR3 protein: CAWDDSYEQYF

CDR3 length: 16
J gene: TRBJ2-1
D gene: TRBD2
clone size: many
V gene: TRBV9
CDR3 DNA: TGTGCCAGCAGCCCTCGCAATAGCGGGAGGGAAGATGAGCAGTTCTTC
CDR3 protein: CASSPRNSGREDEQFF

CDR3 length: 8
J gene: TRBJ2-3
D gene: .
clone size: few
V gene: TRBV29-1
CDR3 DNA: TGCAGCGTTGAAGATGGACATTTT
CDR3 protein: CSVEDGHF

CDR3 length: 16
J gene: TRBJ1-5
D gene: TRBD1
clone size: .
V gene: TRBV4-1
CDR3 DNA: TGCGCCAGCAGCCCACAGCCCGGACAGGGAAATCAGCCCCAGCATTTT
CDR3 protein: CASSPQPGQGNQPQHF

CDR3 length: 15
J gene: TRBJ1-5
D gene: TRBD1
clone size: .
V gene: TRBV7-2
CDR3 DNA: TGTGCCAGCAGCTTAGAGGGGACAGGGGGCCAGCCCCAGCATTTT
CDR3 protein: CASSLEGTGGQPQHF

CDR3 length: 15
J gene: TRBJ1-3
D gene: .
clone size: .
V gene: TRBV2
CDR3 DNA: TGTGCCAGCAGTGTTGGGGGTGCGACCGGAAACACCATATATTTT
CDR3 protein: CASSVGGATGNTIYF

CDR3 length: 16
J gene: TRBJ2-4
D gene: .
clone size: many
V gene: TRBV15
CDR3 DNA: TGTGCCACCAGCAGCGGCCCAGGTTTAGCCAAAAACATTCAGTACTTC
CDR3 protein: CATSSGPGLAKNIQYF

CDR3 length: 14
J gene: TRBJ1-1
D gene: TRBD1
clone size: .
V gene: TRBV7-2
CDR3 DNA: TGTGCCAGCAGCTCGGGACAGGGTTGGACTGAAGCTTTCTTT
CDR3 protein: CASSSGQGWTEAFF

CDR3 length: 13
J gene: TRBJ1-2
D gene: .
clone size: .
V gene: TRBV28
CDR3 DNA: TGTGCCAGCATGCGGGGGGCTCTTTATGGCTACACCTTC
CDR3 protein: CASMRGALYGYTF

CDR3 length: 16
J gene: TRBJ1-1
D gene: .
clone size: .
V gene: TRBV19
CDR3 DNA: TGTGCCAGTAGTATGGGGCGCCAATTTTATAACACTGAAGCTTTCTTT
CDR3 protein: CASSMGRQFYNTEAFF

CDR3 length: 14
J gene: TRBJ1-1
D gene: .
clone size: few
V gene: TRBV28
CDR3 DNA: TGTGCCAGCAGTACCCAGGGACACGGTGATGAAGCTTTCTTT
CDR3 protein: CASSTQGHGDEAFF

CDR3 length: 15
J gene: TRBJ1-1
D gene: .
clone size: .
V gene: TRBV2
CDR3 DNA: TGTGCCAGCAGTGAAGCATTGGGTCGGTCCTCCGTGGCTTTCTTT
CDR3 protein: CASSEALGRSSVAFF

CDR3 length: 15
J gene: TRBJ2-3
D gene: TRBD2
clone size: .
V gene: TRBV6-1
CDR3 DNA: TGTGCCAGCACTATGGTAGCGGGAGGCGCAGATACGCAGTATTTT
CDR3 protein: CASTMVAGGADTQYF

CDR3 length: 14
J gene: TRBJ2-1
D gene: .
clone size: few
V gene: TRBV6-1
CDR3 DNA: TGTGCCAGCTGGTCCTCCCGAACCTACAATGAGCAGTTCTTC
CDR3 protein: CASWSSRTYNEQFF

CDR3 length: 16
J gene: TRBJ2-7
D gene: TRBD2
clone size: .
V gene: TRBV27
CDR3 DNA: TGTGCCAGCAGTTTAGGGAGCGGGAGGTTTCCCTACGAGCAGTACTTC
CDR3 protein: CASSLGSGRFPYEQYF

CDR3 length: 15
J gene: TRBJ2-7
D gene: TRBD2
clone size: .
V gene: TRBV4-1
CDR3 DNA: TGCGCCAGCAGCCAAGGGTCGGGACTAGCATACGAGCAGTACTTC
CDR3 protein: CASSQGSGLAYEQYF

CDR3 length: 15
J gene: TRBJ2-3
D gene: TRBD1
clone size: .
V gene: TRBV5-1
CDR3 DNA: TGCGCCAGCAGCTTGGTTGGGACAGGGGGTGATACGCAGTATTTT
CDR3 protein: CASSLVGTGGDTQYF

CDR3 length: 15
J gene: TRBJ2-5
D gene: .
clone size: .
V gene: TRBV7-7
CDR3 DNA: TGTGCTAGCAGCTTAGCGGGACAGGGAGTGGGGACCCAGTACTTC
CDR3 protein: CASSLAGQGVGTQYF

CDR3 length: 16
J gene: TRBJ2-1
D gene: .
clone size: .
V gene: TRBV18
CDR3 DNA: TGTGCCAGCTCACCAAACCCTCTCGGGGGATACAATGAGCAGTTCTTC
CDR3 protein: CASSPNPLGGYNEQFF